Below, 5 T cell receptor beta chains from the same sample are listed, as sequenced in a study of T cell responses to AZD1222 COVID-19 vaccine. Sequencing was performed with immunoSEQ multiplex PCR; in TCRdb, only in-frame clones are kept and a portion is missing. Found here are 70,000 to 95,000 clones, roughly nine tenths of them singletons; the top ten hold roughly 3.9%. Sequencing used peripheral blood, obtained on day 0 of AZD1222 vaccination. The receptor set was obtained from an adult in good health.

This chain joins TRBV12-5 and TRBJ2-1; D not certain. V was cut by 6 bases and J by 3 bases, with 12 bases left in between. CDR1 is LGHNT, CDR2 FRNRAP, per germline. The CDR3 is made up of 14 amino acids. The CDR3 nucleotides read TGTGCTAGTGGCCTGGGTCAAATCTACAATGAGCAGTTCTTC. Amino acids: CASGLGQIYNEQFF.

The rearrangement uses TRBV11-3 and TRBJ2-1; weak D call: TRBD2 (5 bases). This CDR3 has 13 residues. CDR1 and CDR2 from the germline V gene are SGHNT and YENEEA. V lost 5 bases, J lost 6 bases, and 11 bases lay in between. The CDR3 nucleotides read TGTGCCAGCAGCCTAGCTCCCCGCAATGAGCAGTTCTTC. Amino acids: CASSLAPRNEQFF.

V gene TRBV7-2 combines with J gene TRBJ1-5; 7 nucleotides line up with TRBD1. The CDR3 totals 15 residues. V dropped 2 bases and J dropped 6; count of bases not matched to a gene: 7. Germline CDR1 is SGHTA and CDR2 is FQGNSA. The CDR3 protein is CASSLHSGGGQPQHF. The CDR3 coding sequence is TGTGCCAGCAGCTTACATTCAGGGGGAGGTCAGCCCCAGCATTTT.

The chain carries TRBV5-5 and TRBJ2-5; TRBD1 might be the D (6 bases). The CDR3 is made up of 14 amino acids. The germline gives CDR1 SGHKS, CDR2 YYEKEE (reference sequence). The germline V and J ends were trimmed by 2 bases and 5 bases, with 13 bases remaining between them. The CDR3 reads CASSFEGVGETQYF. Written as DNA, the CDR3 is TGTGCCAGCAGCTTTGAGGGGGTCGGGGAGACCCAGTACTTC.

The rearrangement joins TRBV27 to TRBJ1-2, with D unresolved. The CDR3 runs to 13 residues. The V gene's germline CDR1 is MNHEY and CDR2 SMNVEV (reference sequence). V gave up 1 base and J gave up 6 bases, with 9 bases separating them. The CDR3 protein is CASSLFPSDGYTF. The CDR3 nucleotides are TGTGCCAGCAGTTTATTCCCCAGCGATGGCTACACCTTC.